This T cell receptor beta chain was identified in a study of technical replicates of blood from several donors. Generated by immunoSEQ multiplex PCR, the TCRdb table keeps only in-frame clones and is missing some. The sample records 80,000 or so clones, under 99% being singletons. V shed 2 bases and J 5 bases; nucleotides not matched to a gene: 4. The V gene's germline CDR1 is MGHDK and CDR2 SYGVNS. This CDR3 is built from 15 residues. This clonotype originated in a human donor in good health. V and J are TRBV25-1 and TRBJ2-5; 11 nucleotides line up with TRBD2. Material: T cells isolated from PBMCs. The CDR3 sequence: CASSEASGRRETQYF. The DNA for the CDR3 is TGTGCCAGCAGTGAAGCTAGCGGGAGGCGTGAGACCCAGTACTTC.